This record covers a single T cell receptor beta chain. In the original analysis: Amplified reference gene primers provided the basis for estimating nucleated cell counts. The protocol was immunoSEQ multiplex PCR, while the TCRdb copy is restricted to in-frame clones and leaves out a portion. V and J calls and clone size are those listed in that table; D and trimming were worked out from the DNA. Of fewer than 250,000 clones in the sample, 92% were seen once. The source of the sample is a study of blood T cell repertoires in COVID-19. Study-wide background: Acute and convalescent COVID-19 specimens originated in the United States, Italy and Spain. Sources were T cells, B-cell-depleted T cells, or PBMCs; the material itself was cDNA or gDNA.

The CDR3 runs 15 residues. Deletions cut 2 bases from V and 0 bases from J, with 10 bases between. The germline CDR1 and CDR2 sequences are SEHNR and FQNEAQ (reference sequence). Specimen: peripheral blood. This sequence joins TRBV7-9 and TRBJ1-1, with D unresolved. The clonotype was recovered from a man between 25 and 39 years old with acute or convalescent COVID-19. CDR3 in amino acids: CASSLNAVMNTEAFF. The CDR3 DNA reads TGTGCCAGCAGCTTAAATGCAGTAATGAACACTGAAGCTTTCTTT.